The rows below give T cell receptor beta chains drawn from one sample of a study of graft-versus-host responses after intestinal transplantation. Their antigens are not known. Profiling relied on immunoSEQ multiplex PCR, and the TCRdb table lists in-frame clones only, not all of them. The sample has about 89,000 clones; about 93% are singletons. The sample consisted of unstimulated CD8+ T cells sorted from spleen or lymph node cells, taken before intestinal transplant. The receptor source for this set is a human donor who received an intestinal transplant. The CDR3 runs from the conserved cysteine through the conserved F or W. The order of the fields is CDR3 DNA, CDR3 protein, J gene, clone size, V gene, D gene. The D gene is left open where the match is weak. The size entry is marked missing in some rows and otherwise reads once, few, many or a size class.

TGTGCCTGGAGTGTACTAGGACAGGGGGCCTTAGACTCACCCCTCCACTTT,CAWSVLGQGALDSPLHF,TRBJ1-6,NA,TRBV30,TRBD1
TGTGCCAGTAGTCCTGACGCGGGATTCTCCACTGAAGCTTTCTTT,CASSPDAGFSTEAFF,TRBJ1-1,NA,TRBV19,NA
TGTGCCAGCAGTCCAAGGACTAGCGGGGGGTCCTACAATGAGCAGTTCTTC,CASSPRTSGGSYNEQFF,TRBJ2-1,NA,TRBV27,TRBD2
TGTGCCAGCACCATGACGGGCGGGGAGCTGTTTTTT,CASTMTGGELFF,TRBJ2-2,NA,TRBV6-5,NA
TGCGCCAGCAGCTTGGTCCAGGGGCGAAATGAGCAGTTCTTC,CASSLVQGRNEQFF,TRBJ2-1,NA,TRBV5-1,NA
TGCGCCAGCAGCCCGGGGACAGCTAGCTCCTACAATGAGCAGTTCTTC,CASSPGTASSYNEQFF,TRBJ2-1,NA,TRBV4-3,TRBD1
TGTGCCAGTAGTATCCGAGGGGGGGCGAGATCACCCCTCCACTTT,CASSIRGGARSPLHF,TRBJ1-6,NA,TRBV19,NA
TGTGCCAGCAGTTTAGAGGGAGGCCAGCCCCAGCATTTT,CASSLEGGQPQHF,TRBJ1-5,NA,TRBV27,NA
TGTGCCAGCAGTTTAAATACGGGCTCCTACGAGCAGTACTTC,CASSLNTGSYEQYF,TRBJ2-7,NA,TRBV27,NA
TGCGCCAGCAGTAACACCAGGGAGCTGTTTTTT,CASSNTRELFF,TRBJ2-2,NA,TRBV10-2,NA
TGCAGCGTAGATAAGCGGCCCGCCGGGGATACGCAGTATTTT,CSVDKRPAGDTQYF,TRBJ2-3,NA,TRBV29-1,NA
TGTGCCATCAGTGAGCGGGACTTACCTTACGAGCAGTACTTC,CAISERDLPYEQYF,TRBJ2-7,once,TRBV10-3,NA
TGCGCCAGCAGCCAGATCGGACTCAATCAGCCCCAGCATTTT,CASSQIGLNQPQHF,TRBJ1-5,NA,TRBV4-1,NA
TGTGCCAGCTCACCACCGGAGGCAGTTTATGGCTACACCTTC,CASSPPEAVYGYTF,TRBJ1-2,NA,TRBV18,NA
TGTGCCTGGGGAACAGGGGGGTACGAGCAGTACTTC,CAWGTGGYEQYF,TRBJ2-7,once,TRBV30,TRBD1
TGTGCCAGCAGCCCTTATTGGCCAGGAAGTTATGGAGGCTACACCTTC,CASSPYWPGSYGGYTF,TRBJ1-2,NA,TRBV7-9,NA
TGTGCCAGCAGCCCCGGGACAGGAATTTACCAGCCCCAGCATTTT,CASSPGTGIYQPQHF,TRBJ1-5,NA,TRBV27,TRBD1
TGTGCCAGCAGGTTAGCGGGGCCCGCCTACGAGCAGTACTTC,CASRLAGPAYEQYF,TRBJ2-7,NA,TRBV27,TRBD2
TGCGCCAGCAGCCAAGTCGAATTATTTGGGGGGGCAACAGATACGCAGTATTTT,CASSQVELFGGATDTQYF,TRBJ2-3,once,TRBV4-3,NA
TGCGCCAGCAGCTTGGACAGGATCACTATCAATCAGCCCCAGCATTTT,CASSLDRITINQPQHF,TRBJ1-5,NA,TRBV5-1,NA
TGTGCCAGCAGCCTAGGGACAACCTCTACCTACGAGCAGTACTTC,CASSLGTTSTYEQYF,TRBJ2-7,NA,TRBV5-6,NA
TGTGCCAGCAGTGAAAACAGGGTGACACCCTACACCTTC,CASSENRVTPYTF,TRBJ1-2,NA,TRBV6-5,NA
TGTGCCATCAGTGAGAGGGGACAGGGGGATCAGCCCCAGCATTTT,CAISERGQGDQPQHF,TRBJ1-5,NA,TRBV10-3,TRBD1
TGTGCCAGCAGCTCGCCGGATGGGACAGGGATCTACGAGCAGTACTTC,CASSSPDGTGIYEQYF,TRBJ2-7,NA,TRBV11-2,TRBD1
TGTGCCAGCAGCCAAGATTGGGGACAGGGAAACCCCTTATCCCTCGCTAACTATGGCTACACCTTC,CASSQDWGQGNPLSLANYGYTF,TRBJ1-2,NA,TRBV14,TRBD1
TGTGCCAGCAGCTTAGTCTTTGCTAGCGGGGGAACCTCCTACAATGAGCAGTTCTTC,CASSLVFASGGTSYNEQFF,TRBJ2-1,NA,TRBV7-9,TRBD2
TGTGCCAGCAGCTCACGAAGGGGAACGACTGGAAACACCATATATTTT,CASSSRRGTTGNTIYF,TRBJ1-3,NA,TRBV9,NA
TGCGCCAGCAGCCTTACGCCAGGGGACACCGGGGAGCTGTTTTTT,CASSLTPGDTGELFF,TRBJ2-2,once,TRBV4-1,NA
TGTGCCTGGAGTGTTAGGGGGGATACGCAGTATTTT,CAWSVRGDTQYF,TRBJ2-3,NA,TRBV30,NA
TGTGCCAGTAGCCCTCCGGGACAGTTAAGTGGTGAGCAGTTCTTC,CASSPPGQLSGEQFF,TRBJ2-1,NA,TRBV19,TRBD1
TGCAGCGGGCGGGACGAGACCCAGTACTTC,CSGRDETQYF,TRBJ2-5,NA,TRBV29-1,NA
TGTGCCAGTAGTATTGACGTGGGCGGGCATGGCTACACCTTC,CASSIDVGGHGYTF,TRBJ1-2,NA,TRBV19,NA
TGTGCCAGCAGCTCGTATCCATTAGCGGGGGCACAAGAGACCCAGTACTTC,CASSSYPLAGAQETQYF,TRBJ2-5,NA,TRBV11-2,TRBD2
TGCAGCGTTGAAGATTTCGGCAGGATGTTACCTGAAGCTTTCTTT,CSVEDFGRMLPEAFF,TRBJ1-1,NA,TRBV29-1,NA
TGTGCCAGCTCACCACCCGACAGTCAAGAGACCCAGTACTTC,CASSPPDSQETQYF,TRBJ2-5,NA,TRBV18,NA
TGTGCCAGCTACAGGGACAAAAACACCGGGGAGCTGTTTTTT,CASYRDKNTGELFF,TRBJ2-2,once,TRBV18,NA
TGTGCCAGCAGCTTAGTAAGGGGCTTCGACACCGGGGAGCTGTTTTTT,CASSLVRGFDTGELFF,TRBJ2-2,NA,TRBV7-2,NA
TGTGCCAGCCGCCCCGGGGGGACGCTCTATGGCTACACCTTC,CASRPGGTLYGYTF,TRBJ1-2,once,TRBV27,NA
TGTGCCAGCAGTTATGTAGGACAGGGCTACGAGCAGTACTTC,CASSYVGQGYEQYF,TRBJ2-7,NA,TRBV6-5,TRBD1
TGTGCCAGCAACCCGATTACAACACCGAACTATGGCTACACCTTC,CASNPITTPNYGYTF,TRBJ1-2,NA,TRBV7-6,NA
TGTGCCAGCAGTTTGGTGACAGGGGATAATTCACCCCTCCACTTT,CASSLVTGDNSPLHF,TRBJ1-6,NA,TRBV27,TRBD1
TGTGCCAGCAGTCCCGAACCCAATCTTTTTAGCGGCTACACCTTC,CASSPEPNLFSGYTF,TRBJ1-2,NA,TRBV6-5,NA
TGCGCCAGCAGCCCCGGGACAGGGGCCTACGAGCAGTACTTC,CASSPGTGAYEQYF,TRBJ2-7,NA,TRBV4-3,TRBD1
TGTGCCTGGAGCTCGGGGGGGCCGGGAAATGAGCAGTTCTTC,CAWSSGGPGNEQFF,TRBJ2-1,NA,TRBV30,TRBD2
TGTGCCAGCAGCACCGGACTAGCGGGTCACCACGAGCAGTACTTC,CASSTGLAGHHEQYF,TRBJ2-7,NA,TRBV11-2,TRBD2
TGCAGCGTTGATGCCGACTTCGGGACAGAACTACAAGAGACCCAGTACTTC,CSVDADFGTELQETQYF,TRBJ2-5,NA,TRBV29-1,TRBD1
TGTGCCAGCAGCTTGGGCGCCCCGGGGACAGGGATCTACGAGCAGTACTTC,CASSLGAPGTGIYEQYF,TRBJ2-7,NA,TRBV5-4,TRBD1
TGTGCCAGCAGCCAAGGAAGCGGGGACTCCTACAATGAGCAGTTCTTC,CASSQGSGDSYNEQFF,TRBJ2-1,NA,TRBV14,TRBD2
TGTGCCTGGACCTGGACTAGCGGGGGTCACTATGAGCAGTTCTTC,CAWTWTSGGHYEQFF,TRBJ2-1,once,TRBV30,TRBD2
TGTGCCAGCAGCCCCGATCTTGTCGGGACAGATACGCAGTATTTT,CASSPDLVGTDTQYF,TRBJ2-3,NA,TRBV11-2,NA
TGTGCCAGCAGCGAACGGGACACCTTCACAGATACGCAGTATTTT,CASSERDTFTDTQYF,TRBJ2-3,NA,TRBV9,NA
TGTGCCAGCAGTTTGAAGGGGGCGCCAGTTCAGACCCAGTACTTC,CASSLKGAPVQTQYF,TRBJ2-5,NA,TRBV25-1,TRBD1
TGTGCCAGCGGGCGGCGGGAATCCTACGAGCAGTACTTC,CASGRRESYEQYF,TRBJ2-7,NA,TRBV19,NA
TGCGCCAGCAGCCAAGTATTTGCAGATACGCAGTATTTT,CASSQVFADTQYF,TRBJ2-3,NA,TRBV4-1,NA